Listed here is a single TCR beta chain. This sample is part of a study of CD8 T cells in Susac syndrome. A quantity of roughly 0.5 to 1 ug RNA underwent reverse transcription using random hexamers. MiXCR, run by TCRdb on the immunoSEQ multiplex PCR reads, gives a single entry per CDR3 protein. The sample includes 140,000 to 150,000 distinct CDR3 sequences, about 95% of them seen just once. Germline trimming cut 5 bases from V and 2 bases from J; bases unmatched to any gene: 7. This CDR3 region has 15 residues. Germline V gene lookup returns CDR1 MNHEY and CDR2 SMNVEV (reference sequence). The multiple sclerosis controls consisted of treatment-naive patients with relapsing-remitting disease, either stable or active.

This TCR came from a human donor with multiple sclerosis. The gene calls are TRBV27 and TRBJ2-5; 8 nucleotides line up with TRBD2. The sample consisted of CD4+ T cells from PBMCs. CDR3 amino acids: CASSQYSGIQETQYF. The CDR3 DNA sequence: TGTGCCAGCAGTCAATATAGCGGGATTCAAGAGACCCAGTACTTC.